The 27 T cell receptor beta chains presented below share a single source sample, sequenced in a study of beta chain features in type 1 diabetes. TCRB transcripts that were expressed got sequenced, as all of the isolated RNA had been reverse transcribed. Only in-frame clones appear in the TCRdb table, and some are missing; sequencing was by immunoSEQ multiplex PCR. The sample yields about 170,000 clones, 7.5% to 8.5% seen once. The antigens of these receptors remain unknown. Study findings and constraints: In all four CD4+ subsets, TCRB CDR3 length was significantly, moderately reduced in type 1 diabetes.

Sequenced material: central memory CD4+ T cells from blood. These receptors were taken from a man younger than 35 with type 1 diabetes.

V is TRBV15 and J is TRBJ2-3; D is unclear. V lost 1 base, J lost 3 bases, and 2 bases lay in between. The CDR3 spans 12 residues. In germline, CDR1 is LNHNV, CDR2 YYDKDF (reference sequence). In DNA form, the CDR3 reads TGTGCCACCAGCAGAGCAACAGATACGCAGTATTTT. Encoded protein: CATSRATDTQYF.

This clone was seen only a few times. This chain links TRBV28 with TRBJ1-6, with D tentatively TRBD1 (6 bases). The CDR3 is made up of 14 amino acids. The germline CDR1 and CDR2 sequences are MDHEN and SYDVKM. The germline V and J ends were trimmed by 5 bases and 11 bases, with 16 bases remaining between them. CDR3 sequence: CASSPATGMPPLHF. CDR3 nucleotides: TGTGCCAGCAGTCCTGCTACAGGGATGCCACCCCTCCACTTT.

The sample holds a few counts of this clone. The CDR3 loop reads CASSWREEPTDTQYF. CDR3 coding DNA: TGTGCCAGCAGCTGGCGGGAGGAGCCAACAGATACGCAGTATTTT. The chain combines TRBV5-5 with TRBJ2-3, with 8 bases aligning to TRBD2. This CDR3 region has 15 residues. Looked up from germline, CDR1 is SGHKS and CDR2 is YYEKEE (reference sequence). V lost 3 bases to trimming and J lost 3 bases; unmatched junction nucleotides: 6.

This clone was seen more than once but under ten times. This chain connects TRBV5-4 to TRBJ2-7; D is uncertain. The CDR3 spans 13 residues. Trimming pared 0 bases from V and 3 bases from J, leaving 7 bases between. Germline V gives CDR1 SGHNT, CDR2 YYREEE (reference sequence). The CDR3 region has the DNA TGTGCCAGCAGCTTGGAATACGGCTACGAGCAGTACTTC. This translates into CASSLEYGYEQYF.

The chain uses TRBV6-5 and TRBJ1-5; D is uncertain. The V and J ends lost 4 bases and 7 bases respectively, with 8 bases between them. The CDR3 consists of 12 residues. Germline CDR1 MNHEY, CDR2 SVGAGI. The CDR3 sequence is CASSSVGQPQHF. CDR3 sequence (DNA): TGTGCCAGCAGTTCTGTTGGCCAGCCCCAGCATTTT.

The chain joins TRBV6-5 to TRBJ2-6; TRBD1 matches at 8 bases. The CDR3 runs 15 residues. CDR1 MNHEY and CDR2 SVGAGI come from the germline V gene. Losses at the gene ends were 5 bases for V and 4 bases for J; bases not matched to a gene: 4. CDR3 in amino acids: CASSPRGHGANVLTF. CDR3 in DNA: TGTGCCAGCAGTCCCAGGGGGCACGGGGCCAACGTCCTGACTTTC.

The chain joins TRBV5-6 to TRBJ1-5; D ambiguous. Germline V lookup: CDR1 SGHDT, CDR2 YYEEEE. This CDR3 comprises 18 residues. V lost 5 bases and J lost 6, with 27 bases in between. CDR3 sequence reads: CASSTYLNDREVGQPQHF. The CDR3 DNA reads TGTGCCAGCAGTACTTATCTCAACGACCGGGAAGTAGGTCAGCCCCAGCATTTT.

The V gene is TRBV5-1, the J gene TRBJ1-2; unclear D gene. The CDR3 consists of 14 residues. Trimming took 0 bases from V and 6 from J, leaving 12 bases between them. Per the germline V gene, CDR1 is SGHRS and CDR2 is YFSETQ. The CDR3 bases are TGCGCCAGCAGCTTGGCCCCGGGAACGGATGGCTACACCTTC. Protein sequence: CASSLAPGTDGYTF.

This sequence joins TRBV21-1 and TRBJ2-4; the table gives TRBD1 as D, unverified against the DNA. TRBV21-1 is assigned pseudogene status. The CDR3 is 19 amino acids. CDR3: CASSMRRSQGALAKNIQYF. CDR3 sequence (DNA): TGTGCCAGCAGCATGAGACGCAGCCAGGGCGCCTTAGCCAAAAACATTCAGTACTTC.

This chain uses TRBV5-4 with TRBJ1-1; 7 nucleotides align to TRBD1. Trimming removed 3 bases from V and 1 base from J; junction bases left unmatched: 6. Germline V gene data show CDR1 as SGHNT and CDR2 as YYREEE (reference sequence). This CDR3 has 15 residues. The chain's CDR3 is CASSWGAGGNTEAFF. DNA of the CDR3: TGTGCCAGCAGCTGGGGGGCAGGGGGGAACACTGAAGCTTTCTTT. The variable domain in full, with the rest retrieved from reference TRBV5-4 and TRBJ1-1, is ETGVTQSPTHLIKTRGQQVTLRCSSQSGHNTVSWYQQALGQGPQFIFQYYREEENGRGNFPPRFSGLQFPNYSSELNVNALELDDSALYLCASSWGAGGNTEAFFGQGTRLTVV.

A few counts support this clone. This chain joins TRBV2 and TRBJ2-7; no reliable D call. The CDR3 spans 16 residues. V gave up 1 base and J gave up 5 bases, with 18 bases separating them. Per the germline V gene, CDR1 is SNHLY and CDR2 is FYNNEI. The DNA of the CDR3 is TGTGCCAGCAGTGAAGAGATCGGCAGGAACTTTAACGAGCAGTACTTC. Encoded protein: CASSEEIGRNFNEQYF. Supplemented by reference TRBV2 and TRBJ2-7, the full variable domain reads EPEVTQTPSHQVTQMGQEVILRCVPISNHLYFYWYRQILGQKVEFLVSFYNNEISEKSEIFDDQFSVERPDGSNFTLKIRSTKLEDSAMYFCASSEEIGRNFNEQYFGPGTRLTVT.

The chain uses TRBV28 and TRBJ2-7, with 7 bases that match TRBD2. V shed 9 bases and J 1 base; nucleotides not matched to a gene: 6. Germline V gene sequence: CDR1 MDHEN, CDR2 SYDVKM. The CDR3 totals 13 residues. The CDR3 spells CASRSGISYEQYF. DNA of the CDR3: TGTGCCAGTAGGAGCGGGATTTCCTACGAGCAGTACTTC.

In this sample, this clone turned up a few times. The chain has TRBV27 and TRBJ1-2; TRBD1 matches 7 bases. Germline V gene lookup returns CDR1 MNHEY and CDR2 SMNVEV (reference sequence). V was clipped by 8 bases and J by 0 bases; unmatched bases: 6. CDR3 length: 14 amino acids. CDR3 sequence: CASRPQGANYGYTF. The CDR3 DNA reads TGTGCCAGCCGACCGCAGGGGGCTAACTATGGCTACACCTTC.

Turning to this clone: Other DNA sequences in the sample encode the same CDR3. The chain joins TRBV29-1 to TRBJ2-1; 15 bases are shared with TRBD2. J gave up 7 bases and V 7 bases, and 5 bases lay outside the gene matches. CDR1 is SQVTM and CDR2 is ANQGSEA in the germline V gene. CDR3 size: 14 residues. This CDR3 reads CSARGLAGGNEQFF. The CDR3 region has the DNA TGCAGCGCCCGTGGACTAGCGGGAGGGAATGAGCAGTTCTTC.

This sequence joins TRBV30 and TRBJ2-7; D is unclear. Trimming pared 2 bases from V and 12 bases from J, leaving 17 bases between. CDR3 size: 12 residues. The V gene's germline CDR1 is GTSNPN and CDR2 SVGIG (reference sequence). CDR3 amino acids: CAWSPSVERPYF. The DNA of the CDR3 is TGTGCCTGGAGTCCTTCGGTGGAGCGTCCGTACTTC.

This clone was found many times. The chain employs TRBV2 and TRBJ1-1, with no clear D. The V end was cut by 6 bases, the J end by 3 bases, with 11 bases between. CDR1 is SNHLY and CDR2 is FYNNEI in the germline V gene. The CDR3 is 13 amino acids. The CDR3 is CASRRNEDTEAFF. CDR3 nucleotides: TGTGCCAGCAGGAGGAATGAGGACACTGAAGCTTTCTTT.

There are a few counts of this clone. The chain couples TRBV28 to TRBJ2-6; D not certain. V was clipped by 7 bases and J by 1 base, with 11 bases between them. CDR1 and CDR2 from the germline V gene are MDHEN and SYDVKM. The CDR3 runs to 15 residues. For the CDR3, the DNA is TGTGCCAGCATCTCCGGGTGGTCTGGGGCCAACGTCCTGACTTTC. Residues: CASISGWSGANVLTF.

The chain is built from TRBV15 and TRBJ2-1, with 9 bases matching TRBD2. Germline V gives CDR1 LNHNV, CDR2 YYDKDF (reference sequence). V was clipped by 6 bases and J by 7 bases; unmatched bases: 13. This CDR3 region has 16 residues. The CDR3 sequence is CATRLVAGAVSNEQFF. CDR3 nucleotides: TGTGCCACCAGATTAGTAGCGGGGGCCGTTTCGAATGAGCAGTTCTTC.

There are a few counts of this clone. The genes are TRBV6-6 and TRBJ2-2, with TRBD1 matching 10 bases. Germline V CDR1 and CDR2: MNHNY, SVGAGI (reference sequence). V lost 11 bases to trimming and J lost 7 bases; unmatched junction nucleotides: 16. CDR3 size: 16 residues. In DNA, the CDR3 is TGTGCCGCCAAGACAGGGGGCGAACCTACGGTCGGGGAGCTGTTTTTT. Its protein product is CAAKTGGEPTVGELFF.

This clone was recorded many times. The chain has TRBV5-6 and TRBJ1-2; TRBD1 matches 7 bases. Germline V gene data show CDR1 as SGHDT and CDR2 as YYEEEE. V dropped 3 bases and J dropped 4; count of bases not matched to a gene: 6. CDR3 length: 14 amino acids. CDR3 bases: TGTGCCAGCAGCTGGACCACAGGGGTCTATGGCTACACCTTC. This encodes CASSWTTGVYGYTF.

This clone turned up a few times. The rearrangement joins TRBV27 to TRBJ2-7; 8 bases fit TRBD1. With 5 bases clipped from V and 6 bases from J, the junction kept 6 bases outside the gene matches. The CDR3 extends over 13 amino acids. The germline CDR1 and CDR2 sequences are MNHEY and SMNVEV (reference sequence). The CDR3 DNA follows: TGTGCCAGCAGTCACTCAGGGGGCACCGAGCAGTACTTC. It translates to CASSHSGGTEQYF.

This clone was observed a handful of times. The genes are TRBV6-5 and TRBJ2-7; 9 nucleotides line up with TRBD2. CDR3 length: 12 residues. Germline values: CDR1 MNHEY, CDR2 SVGAGI. V trimming: 4 bases; J trimming: 11 bases; junction bases outside the gene matches: 6. The CDR3 here is CASSSGPSGKYF. The CDR3 DNA is TGTGCCAGCAGTTCGGGCCCTAGCGGGAAGTACTTC.

The chain has TRBV28 and TRBJ2-7, with D perhaps TRBD2 (6 bases). The CDR3 contains 11 residues. Germline V lookup: CDR1 MDHEN, CDR2 SYDVKM. V gave up 9 bases and J gave up 2 bases, with 8 bases separating them. The CDR3 region is CASREAYEQYF. CDR3 DNA: TGTGCCAGTAGGGAGGCCTACGAGCAGTACTTC.

The chain has TRBV28 and TRBJ1-2, with 7 bases lining up with TRBD1. Germline CDR1 is MDHEN and CDR2 is SYDVKM. The V gene end was trimmed by 5 bases and the J gene end by 7 bases; junction bases not matched to a gene: 4. This CDR3 region has 12 residues. CDR3 nucleotide sequence: TGTGCCAGCAGTAAGACAGGGTTTGGCTACACCTTC. Translating gives CASSKTGFGYTF.

The chain recombines TRBV5-4 with TRBJ2-7; D not certain. The CDR3 covers 11 residues. V was clipped by 1 base and J by 7 bases, with 6 bases between them. Germline V gene lookup returns CDR1 SGHNT and CDR2 YYREEE (reference sequence). CDR3 bases: TGTGCCAGCAGCTTGAACACGGAGCAGTACTTC. Translation: CASSLNTEQYF.

This clone was counted ten times or more. The chain combines TRBV4-2 with TRBJ2-1; possibly TRBD1 for D (6 bases). Deletions cut 0 bases from V and 3 bases from J, with 15 bases between. The CDR3 is 17 amino acids. The germline V gene has CDR1 LGHNA and CDR2 YNFKEQ. Here the CDR3 DNA reads TGTGCCAGCAGCCAAGATGCGGACAGCTCGTTCTACAATGAGCAGTTCTTC. Amino acid sequence: CASSQDADSSFYNEQFF.

This chain connects TRBV6-6 to TRBJ2-1; 12 nucleotides line up with TRBD2. Germline V lookup: CDR1 MNHNY, CDR2 SVGAGI (reference sequence). The CDR3 sequence is 15 residues long. V shed 6 bases, J shed 3 bases, and the junction held 3 bases outside the gene matches. The CDR3 bases are TGTGCCAGCAGCAGACTAGCGGGAGACTACAATGAGCAGTTCTTC. Amino acid sequence: CASSRLAGDYNEQFF.